These 27 T cell receptor beta chains originate from one sample sequenced in a study of blood T cell repertoires in COVID-19. Using immunoSEQ multiplex PCR, the repertoire was profiled, and TCRdb retains in-frame clones only, with some absent. This sample carries fewer than 350,000 clones, 70% to 90% of them seen once, and the ten largest clones take roughly 2.1%. The sample consisted of peripheral blood. These receptors were obtained from a woman in her 30s who had recovered from COVID-19.

In DNA form, the CDR3 reads TGTGCCAGCAGTTACGGCAGGGATTACGAGCAGTACTTC. Protein: CASSYGRDYEQYF. The chain joins TRBV27 to TRBJ2-7; tentatively, D is TRBD1 (5 bases). V lost 4 bases and J lost 4, with 11 bases in between. CDR1 is MNHEY, CDR2 SMNVEV, per germline (reference sequence). The CDR3 is made up of 13 amino acids.

This chain uses TRBV5-1 with TRBJ2-2, with D possibly matching TRBD1 (8 bases). Germline CDR1 and CDR2: SGHRS and YFSETQ. The CDR3 length is 21 residues. V gave up 6 bases and J gave up 0 bases, with 30 bases separating them. CDR3 in amino acids: CASTTGGRGPPWDPNTGELFF. The DNA for the CDR3 is TGCGCCAGCACCACGGGGGGCAGGGGGCCGCCGTGGGACCCGAACACCGGGGAGCTGTTTTTT.

The rearrangement links TRBV27 to TRBJ1-4; no clear D. The germline CDR1 and CDR2 sequences are MNHEY and SMNVEV (reference sequence). The CDR3 extends over 15 amino acids. Trimming shortened V by 0 bases and J by 8 bases, and 13 bases separated the two germline ends. The CDR3 DNA follows: TGTGCCAGCAGTTTATCCGGGGAAGGTGAGGAAAAACTGTTTTTT. Its translation is CASSLSGEGEEKLFF. Full variable domain (remainder filled in from reference TRBV27 and TRBJ1-4): EAQVTQNPRYLITVTGKKLTVTCSQNMNHEYMSWYRQDPGLGLRQIYYSMNVEVTDKGDVPEGYKVSRKEKRNFPLILESPSPNQTSLYFCASSLSGEGEEKLFFGSGTQLSVL.

J is TRBJ1-4 and V is TRBV5-6; no definite D call. CDR1 and CDR2 (germline): SGHDT, YYEEEE. The germline V and J ends were trimmed by 3 bases and 7 bases, with 13 bases remaining between them. This CDR3 region has 14 residues. The CDR3 DNA reads TGTGCCAGCAGCTCCACCCCGGACTCTGAAAAACTGTTTTTT. Its translation is CASSSTPDSEKLFF.

The V gene is TRBV28, the J gene TRBJ1-2; 7 bases line up with TRBD1. Trimming cost V 6 bases and J 6 bases; bases outside gene matches: 13. This CDR3 comprises 15 residues. The germline CDR1 and CDR2 sequences are MDHEN and SYDVKM. The CDR3 DNA is TGTGCCAGCAGCAATACTGGACAGGTAGTCGATGGCTACACCTTC. Translating it yields CASSNTGQVVDGYTF.

The chain couples TRBV10-2 to TRBJ1-1, with 7 bases identical to TRBD1. CDR3 length equals 15 residues. Trimming cost V 2 bases and J 6 bases; bases outside gene matches: 9. Germline CDR1 WSHSY, CDR2 SAAADI. The CDR3 sequence: CASSEPRTGTAEAFF. The CDR3 nucleotides read TGCGCCAGCAGTGAGCCCCGAACAGGGACAGCTGAAGCTTTCTTT.

V and J are TRBV4-1 and TRBJ2-7, with a possible D match to TRBD2 (5 bases). V gave up 1 base and J gave up 6 bases, with 10 bases separating them. The CDR3 is 13 amino acids. The germline V gene encodes CDR1 MGHRA and CDR2 YSYEKL. CDR3 DNA: TGCGCCAGCAGCCAAGGGCCGGGAAGCGAGCAGTACTTC. It yields the protein CASSQGPGSEQYF.

The chain employs TRBV3-1 (or the pseudogene TRBV3-2) and TRBJ2-5; unclear D gene. V lost 4 bases and J lost 5, with 20 bases in between. The germline gives CDR1 LGHDT, CDR2 YNNKEL (reference sequence). The CDR3 consists of 16 residues. The CDR3 nucleotides are TGTGCCAGCAGCCCGGTTTCCGTTGGTCCCGTCGAGACCCAGTACTTC. It codes for CASSPVSVGPVETQYF.

The rearrangement links TRBV6-5 to TRBJ2-2; 10 nucleotides match TRBD2. V lost 4 bases to trimming and J lost 3 bases; unmatched junction nucleotides: 2. The CDR3 contains 15 residues. The germline V gene encodes CDR1 MNHEY and CDR2 SVGAGI. In DNA, the CDR3 is TGTGCCAGCAGTTCGGGACTAGCGTACACCGGGGAGCTGTTTTTT. Protein: CASSSGLAYTGELFF.

The chain carries TRBV7-8 and TRBJ2-1; D perhaps matches TRBD1 (6 bases). This CDR3 region has 15 residues. The V end lost 5 bases, the J end lost 4 bases, and 15 bases lay between the germline ends. CDR1 SGHVS and CDR2 FQNEAQ come from the germline V gene. Written as DNA, the CDR3 is TGTGCCAGCAGCCACGAATCCAGGGGTTACAATGAGCAGTTCTTC. Its protein product is CASSHESRGYNEQFF.

The sample holds a few counts of this clone. The same CDR3 also results from other DNA sequences found in this sample. The V call is TRBV19, the J call TRBJ1-5; no clear D gene. Trimming took off 4 bases at V and 2 bases at J, with 3 bases between the two ends. Germline values: CDR1 LNHDA, CDR2 SQIVND (reference sequence). The CDR3 length is 12 residues. The CDR3 loop reads CASSTGNQPQHF. The DNA of the CDR3 is TGTGCCAGTAGTACAGGCAATCAGCCCCAGCATTTT. Full variable domain (missing parts from reference TRBV19 and TRBJ1-5): DGGITQSPKYLFRKEGQNVTLSCEQNLNHDAMYWYRQDPGQGLRLIYYSQIVNDFQKGDIAEGYSVSREKKESFPLTVTSAQKNPTAFYLCASSTGNQPQHFGDGTRLSIL.

V and J are TRBV5-6 and TRBJ2-6; D unclear. CDR1 SGHDT and CDR2 YYEEEE come from the germline V gene. The CDR3 spans 19 residues. The V and J ends lost 0 bases and 0 bases respectively, with 16 bases between them. CDR3 DNA: TGTGCCAGCAGCTTGGTATGGCCAGAATCCCTCTCTGGGGCCAACGTCCTGACTTTC. Translated, it gives CASSLVWPESLSGANVLTF.

The chain joins TRBV2 to TRBJ2-3; 10 bases are a match to TRBD2. Germline CDR1 is SNHLY and CDR2 is FYNNEI. With V trimmed by 5 bases and J by 1 base, 6 bases remained unmatched. This CDR3 region has 16 residues. CDR3 nucleotides: TGTGCCAGCAGTCTTCGTACTAGCGGGGGCACAGATACGCAGTATTTT. Translation: CASSLRTSGGTDTQYF.

DNA for the CDR3: TGTGCCAGTAGTATAGCGGGGAAATCTGGAAACACCATATATTTT. It specifies CASSIAGKSGNTIYF. The chain recombines TRBV19 with TRBJ1-3; D not certain. The CDR3 covers 15 residues. V lost 1 base and J 1 base, leaving 8 bases between the germline ends. Per germline, CDR1 LNHDA and CDR2 SQIVND (reference sequence).

The J gene is TRBJ1-1, the V gene TRBV5-1, with no clear D. This CDR3 is built from 12 residues. The germline gives CDR1 SGHRS, CDR2 YFSETQ. The V and J ends lost 4 bases and 0 bases respectively, with 4 bases between them. DNA for the CDR3: TGCGCCAGCAGCGAGATGAACACTGAAGCTTTCTTT. It is translated as CASSEMNTEAFF.

The gene calls are TRBV13 and TRBJ2-1; D might be TRBD2 (5 bases). Germline loops: CDR1 PRHDT, CDR2 FYEKMQ (reference sequence). Deletions cut 11 bases from V and 4 bases from J, with 12 bases between. There are 12 residues in the CDR3. The CDR3 DNA reads TGTGCCGGATCCCGGGGATACAATGAGCAGTTCTTC. Protein sequence: CAGSRGYNEQFF.

The chain uses TRBV7-2 and TRBJ2-3; TRBD2 agrees at 8 bases. The trim removed 2 bases at V and 1 base at J, leaving 11 bases unmatched. The CDR3 loop spans 18 amino acids. Germline V CDR1 and CDR2: SGHTA, FQGNSA. DNA for the CDR3: TGTGCCAGCAGCTTAACCCTCCTGGGACTAGGGCGCACAGATACGCAGTATTTT. Translation gives CASSLTLLGLGRTDTQYF.

This clone was seen more than once but under ten times. The chain is built from TRBV12-3 or TRBV12-4 and TRBJ2-7; D is unresolved. The germline V and J ends were trimmed by 2 bases and 5 bases, with 4 bases remaining between them. This CDR3 region has 11 residues. CDR3 loop: CASSLTDEQYF. As DNA, the CDR3 is TGTGCCAGCAGTTTAACGGACGAGCAGTACTTC.

V is TRBV5-1 and J is TRBJ2-3; 8 nucleotides align to TRBD2. V gave up 1 base and J gave up 3 bases; unmatched junction bases: 7. This CDR3 comprises 16 residues. CDR1 and CDR2 (germline): SGHRS, YFSETQ. CDR3 loop: CASSLRPSGYTDTQYF. The CDR3 bases are TGCGCCAGCAGCTTGCGTCCTAGCGGGTATACAGATACGCAGTATTTT.

The chain carries TRBV6-4 and TRBJ2-1, with TRBD2 as a possible D gene (5 bases). V was pared by 1 base and J by 5 bases, with 12 bases between. The germline CDR1 and CDR2 sequences are MRHNA and SNTAGT. The CDR3 covers 15 residues. This CDR3 is CASSDYHRLNNEQFF. Written as DNA, the CDR3 is TGTGCCAGCAGTGACTATCACAGACTAAACAATGAGCAGTTCTTC.

This clone was detected only a few times. The V and J genes are TRBV7-9 and TRBJ2-3; D is unclear. Trimming shortened V by 3 bases and J by 5 bases, and 6 bases separated the two germline ends. This CDR3 region has 12 residues. Per the germline V gene, CDR1 is SEHNR and CDR2 is FQNEAQ (reference sequence). CDR3 sequence: CASSFVRDTQYF. Written as DNA, the CDR3 is TGTGCCAGCAGCTTTGTGCGAGATACGCAGTATTTT. The variable domain in full, completed from reference TRBV7-9 and TRBJ2-3, reads DTGVSQNPRHKITKRGQNVTFRCDPISEHNRLYWYRQTLGQGPEFLTYFQNEAQLEKSRLLSDRFSAERPKGSFSTLEIQRTEQGDSAMYLCASSFVRDTQYFGPGTRLTVL.

This clone came up once. The CDR3 is CASSLSLAGGHGYTF. In DNA form, the CDR3 reads TGTGCCAGCAGCTTGTCGCTGGCGGGGGGCCATGGCTACACCTTC. J is TRBJ1-2 and V is TRBV5-4; tentative D call: TRBD1 (6 bases). CDR1 SGHNT and CDR2 YYREEE come from the germline V gene (reference sequence). With 1 base removed from V and 6 bases from J, the gap between germline ends came to 16 bases. The CDR3 runs to 15 residues.

This clone was recorded once. The rearrangement links TRBV2 to TRBJ1-2; D unclear. Trimming removed 2 bases from V and 7 bases from J, with 8 bases in between. The CDR3 has 12 residues. Per the germline V gene, CDR1 is SNHLY and CDR2 is FYNNEI. The CDR3 DNA sequence: TGTGCCAGCAGTGAAACGGTCGGTGGCTACACCTTC. Its protein product is CASSETVGGYTF.

With respect to this clone: The junction differs from germline at one of its ends, possibly a read error. The chain uses TRBV2 and TRBJ2-7; maybe TRBD1 (6 bases). Germline V gives CDR1 SNHLY, CDR2 FYNNEI. The CDR3 extends over 12 amino acids. The CDR3 region is CALGAQAYEQCF. The CDR3, as DNA: TGTGCCCTGGGGGCCCAAGCCTACGAGCAGTGCTTC.

V gene TRBV10-1 combines with J gene TRBJ2-7; 15 bases agree with TRBD2. This CDR3 has 16 amino acids. With 4 bases clipped from V and 4 bases from J, the junction kept 5 bases outside the gene matches. The germline V gene has CDR1 WNHNN and CDR2 SYGVQD (reference sequence). CDR3 loop: CASSVGLAGGPYEQYF. The CDR3 region has the DNA TGCGCCAGCAGTGTAGGACTAGCGGGAGGGCCTTACGAGCAGTACTTC.

The chain carries TRBV28 and TRBJ2-2; 12 positions agree with TRBD2. Germline CDR1 and CDR2: MDHEN and SYDVKM. The CDR3 is 17 residues long. The V gene end was trimmed by 3 bases and the J gene end by 5 bases; junction bases not matched to a gene: 7. CDR3 sequence (DNA): TGTGCCAGCAGTTTCGAACTAGCGGGAGGAGGAACCGGGGAGCTGTTTTTT. Protein: CASSFELAGGGTGELFF.

The V gene is TRBV13, the J gene TRBJ2-7, with 9 bases fitting TRBD2. Trimming took 5 bases from V and 3 from J; bases not matched to a gene: 17. Germline assignment: CDR1 PRHDT and CDR2 FYEKMQ (reference sequence). The CDR3 spans 18 residues. The CDR3 sequence: CASSPTLVPGLAGYEQYF. CDR3 nucleotides: TGTGCCAGCAGCCCAACCCTCGTCCCGGGACTAGCAGGCTACGAGCAGTACTTC.